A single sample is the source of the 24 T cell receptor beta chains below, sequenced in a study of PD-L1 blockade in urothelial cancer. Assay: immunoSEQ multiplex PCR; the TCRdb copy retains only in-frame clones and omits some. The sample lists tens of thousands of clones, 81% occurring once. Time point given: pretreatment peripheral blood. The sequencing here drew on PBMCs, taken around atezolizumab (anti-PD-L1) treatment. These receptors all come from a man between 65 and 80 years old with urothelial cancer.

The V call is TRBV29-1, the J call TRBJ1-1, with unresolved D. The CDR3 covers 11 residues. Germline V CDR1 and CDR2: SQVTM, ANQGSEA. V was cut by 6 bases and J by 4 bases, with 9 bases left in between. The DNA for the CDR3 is TGCAGCGTCCAGTCCAGCACTGAAGCTTTCTTT. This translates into CSVQSSTEAFF. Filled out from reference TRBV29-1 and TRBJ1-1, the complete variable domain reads SAVISQKPSRDICQRGTSLTIQCQVDSQVTMMFWYRQQPGQSLTLIATANQGSEATYESGFVIDKFPISRPNLTFSTLTVSNMSPEDSSIYLCSVQSSTEAFFGQGTRLTVV.

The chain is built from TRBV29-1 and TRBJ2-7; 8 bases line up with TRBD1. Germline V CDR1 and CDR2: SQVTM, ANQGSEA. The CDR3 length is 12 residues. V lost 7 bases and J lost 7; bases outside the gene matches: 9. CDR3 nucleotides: TGCAGCGGAACGGGACAGGTAGGAGAGCAGTACTTC. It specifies CSGTGQVGEQYF.

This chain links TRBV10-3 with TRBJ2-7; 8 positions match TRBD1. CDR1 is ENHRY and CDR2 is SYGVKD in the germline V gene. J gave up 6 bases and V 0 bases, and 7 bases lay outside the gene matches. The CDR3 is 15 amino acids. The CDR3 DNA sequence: TGTGCCATCAGTGAGTCAGACAGGGGAGAGGCCGAGCAGTACTTC. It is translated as CAISESDRGEAEQYF.

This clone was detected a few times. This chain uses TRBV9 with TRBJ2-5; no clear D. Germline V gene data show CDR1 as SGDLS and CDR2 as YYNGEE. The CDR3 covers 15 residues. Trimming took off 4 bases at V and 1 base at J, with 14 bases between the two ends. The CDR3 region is CASSPRLQPQETQYF. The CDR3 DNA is TGTGCCAGCAGCCCCCGACTCCAGCCCCAAGAGACCCAGTACTTC.

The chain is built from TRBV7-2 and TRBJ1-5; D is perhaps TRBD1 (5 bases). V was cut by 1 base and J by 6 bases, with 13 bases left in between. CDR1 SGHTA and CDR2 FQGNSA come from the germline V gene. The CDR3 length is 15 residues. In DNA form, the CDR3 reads TGTGCCAGCAGCTTAGAGTCAGGGTTTCTTCAGCCCCAGCATTTT. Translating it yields CASSLESGFLQPQHF.

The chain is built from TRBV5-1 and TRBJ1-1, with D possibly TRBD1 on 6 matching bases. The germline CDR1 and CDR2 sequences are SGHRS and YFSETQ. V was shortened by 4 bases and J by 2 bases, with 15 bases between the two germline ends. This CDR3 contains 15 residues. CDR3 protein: CASSPDGQSNTEAFF. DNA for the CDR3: TGCGCCAGCAGCCCTGATGGACAGAGCAACACTGAAGCTTTCTTT.

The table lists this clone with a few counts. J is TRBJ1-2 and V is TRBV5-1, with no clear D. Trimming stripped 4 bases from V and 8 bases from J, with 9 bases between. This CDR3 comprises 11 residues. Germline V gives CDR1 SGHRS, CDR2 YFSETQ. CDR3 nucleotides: TGCGCCAGCAGCAGCGGAGAGGGCTACACCTTC. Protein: CASSSGEGYTF.

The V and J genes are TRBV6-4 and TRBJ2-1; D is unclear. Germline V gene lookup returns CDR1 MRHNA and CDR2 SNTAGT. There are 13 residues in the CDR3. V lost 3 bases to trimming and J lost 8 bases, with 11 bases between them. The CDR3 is CASSEQLTDEQFF. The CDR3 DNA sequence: TGTGCCAGCAGTGAACAGTTGACCGATGAGCAGTTCTTC.

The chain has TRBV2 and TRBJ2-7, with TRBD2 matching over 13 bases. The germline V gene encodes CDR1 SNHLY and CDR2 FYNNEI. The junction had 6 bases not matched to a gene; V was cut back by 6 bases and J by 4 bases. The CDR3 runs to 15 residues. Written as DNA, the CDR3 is TGTGCCAGCAGAGCGGGACTAGCGGGGCTTTACGAGCAGTACTTC. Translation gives CASRAGLAGLYEQYF. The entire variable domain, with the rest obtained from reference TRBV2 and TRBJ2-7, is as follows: EPEVTQTPSHQVTQMGQEVILRCVPISNHLYFYWYRQILGQKVEFLVSFYNNEISEKSEIFDDQFSVERPDGSNFTLKIRSTKLEDSAMYFCASRAGLAGLYEQYFGPGTRLTVT.

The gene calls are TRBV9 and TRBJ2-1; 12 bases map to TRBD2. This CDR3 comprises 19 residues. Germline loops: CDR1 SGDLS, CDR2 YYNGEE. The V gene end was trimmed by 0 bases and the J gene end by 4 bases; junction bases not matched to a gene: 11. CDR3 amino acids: CASSVAPTSGSWGYNEQFF. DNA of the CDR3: TGTGCCAGCAGCGTAGCTCCGACTAGCGGGAGTTGGGGTTACAATGAGCAGTTCTTC.

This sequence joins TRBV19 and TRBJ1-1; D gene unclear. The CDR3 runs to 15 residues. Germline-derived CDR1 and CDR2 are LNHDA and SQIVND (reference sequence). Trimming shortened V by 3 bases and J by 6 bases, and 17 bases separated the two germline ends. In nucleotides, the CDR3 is TGTGCCAGTAGTATTAGGCGGGCCTCCTCAGCTGAAGCTTTCTTT. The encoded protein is CASSIRRASSAEAFF.

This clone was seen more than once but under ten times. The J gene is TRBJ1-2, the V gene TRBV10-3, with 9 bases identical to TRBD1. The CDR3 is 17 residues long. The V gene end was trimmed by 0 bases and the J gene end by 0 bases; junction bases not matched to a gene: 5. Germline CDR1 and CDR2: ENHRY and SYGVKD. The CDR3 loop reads CAISESRGQGANYGYTF. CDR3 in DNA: TGTGCCATCAGTGAGTCGAGGGGACAGGGCGCTAACTATGGCTACACCTTC.

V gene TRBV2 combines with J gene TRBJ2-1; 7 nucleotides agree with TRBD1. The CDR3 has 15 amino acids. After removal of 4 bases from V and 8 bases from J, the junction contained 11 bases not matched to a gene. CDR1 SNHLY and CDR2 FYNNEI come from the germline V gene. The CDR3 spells CASSGQGFLGDEQFF. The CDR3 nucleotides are TGTGCCAGCAGTGGACAGGGATTTCTGGGGGATGAGCAGTTCTTC.

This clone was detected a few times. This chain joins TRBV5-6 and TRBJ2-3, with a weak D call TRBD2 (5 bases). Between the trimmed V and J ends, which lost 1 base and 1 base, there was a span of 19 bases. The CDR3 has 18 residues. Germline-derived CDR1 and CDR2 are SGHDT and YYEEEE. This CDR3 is CASSLMVRRSSRTDTQYF. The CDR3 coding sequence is TGTGCCAGCAGCTTGATGGTTCGGAGGTCTAGCCGCACAGATACGCAGTATTTT.

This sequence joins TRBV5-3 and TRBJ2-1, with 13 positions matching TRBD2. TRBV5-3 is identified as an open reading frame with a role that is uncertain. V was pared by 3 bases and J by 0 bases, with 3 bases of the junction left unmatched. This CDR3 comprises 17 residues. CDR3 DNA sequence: TGTGCCAGAAGCTGGCGGACTAGCGGGAGCTCCTACAATGAGCAGTTCTTC. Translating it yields CARSWRTSGSSYNEQFF.

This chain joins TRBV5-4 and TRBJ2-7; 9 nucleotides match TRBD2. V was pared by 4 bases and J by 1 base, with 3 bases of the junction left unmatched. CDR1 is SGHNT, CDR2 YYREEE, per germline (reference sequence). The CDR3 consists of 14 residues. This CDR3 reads CASSLAGRSYEQYF. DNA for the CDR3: TGTGCCAGCAGCCTAGCGGGAAGGTCCTACGAGCAGTACTTC. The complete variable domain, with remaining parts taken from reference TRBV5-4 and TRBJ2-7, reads ETGVTQSPTHLIKTRGQQVTLRCSSQSGHNTVSWYQQALGQGPQFIFQYYREEENGRGNFPPRFSGLQFPNYSSELNVNALELDDSALYLCASSLAGRSYEQYFGPGTRLTVT.

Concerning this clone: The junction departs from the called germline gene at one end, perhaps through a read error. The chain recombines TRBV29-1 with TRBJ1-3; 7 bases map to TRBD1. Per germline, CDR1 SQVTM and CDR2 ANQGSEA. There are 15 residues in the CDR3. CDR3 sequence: CSVKDNRGSGNTIYF. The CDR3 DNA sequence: TGCAGCGTTAAAGACAACAGGGGCTCTGGAAACACCATATATTTT.

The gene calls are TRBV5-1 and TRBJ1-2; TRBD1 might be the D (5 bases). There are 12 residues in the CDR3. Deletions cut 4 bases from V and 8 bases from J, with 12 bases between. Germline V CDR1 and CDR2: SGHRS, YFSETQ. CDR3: CASSIDRDGYTF. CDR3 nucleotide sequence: TGCGCCAGCAGCATTGACAGAGACGGCTACACCTTC.

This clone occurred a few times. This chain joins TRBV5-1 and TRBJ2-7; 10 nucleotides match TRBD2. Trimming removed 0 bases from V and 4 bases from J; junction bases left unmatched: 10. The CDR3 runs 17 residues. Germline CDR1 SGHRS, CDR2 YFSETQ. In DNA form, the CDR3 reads TGCGCCAGCAGCTTGGTACCTAGCGGGAGTGGAAGATACGAGCAGTACTTC. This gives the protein CASSLVPSGSGRYEQYF.

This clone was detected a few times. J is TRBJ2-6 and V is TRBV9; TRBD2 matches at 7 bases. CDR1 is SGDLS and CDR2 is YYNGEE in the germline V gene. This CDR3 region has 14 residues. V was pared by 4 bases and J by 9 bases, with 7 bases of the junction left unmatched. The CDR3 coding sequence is TGTGCCAGCAGCCCGGGGGGAAGCGTCAACGTCCTGACTTTC. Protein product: CASSPGGSVNVLTF. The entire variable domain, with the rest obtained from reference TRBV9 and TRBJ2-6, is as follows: DSGVTQTPKHLITATGQRVTLRCSPRSGDLSVYWYQQSLDQGLQFLIQYYNGEERAKGNILERFSAQQFPDLHSELNLSSLELGDSALYFCASSPGGSVNVLTFGAGSRLTVL.

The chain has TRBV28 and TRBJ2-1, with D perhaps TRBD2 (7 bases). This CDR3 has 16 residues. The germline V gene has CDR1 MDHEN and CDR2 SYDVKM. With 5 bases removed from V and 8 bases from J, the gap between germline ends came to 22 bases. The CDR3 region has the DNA TGTGCCAGCAGTACCCGAGGGGAGGGACAAATCGATGAGCAGTTCTTC. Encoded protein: CASSTRGEGQIDEQFF.

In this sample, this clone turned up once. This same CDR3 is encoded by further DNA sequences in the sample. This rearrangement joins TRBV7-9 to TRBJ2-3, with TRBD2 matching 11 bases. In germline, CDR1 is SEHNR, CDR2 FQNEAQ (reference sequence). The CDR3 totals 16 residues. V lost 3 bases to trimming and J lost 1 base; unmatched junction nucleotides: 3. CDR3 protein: CASSLGTSGRTDTQYF. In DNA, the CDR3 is TGTGCCAGCAGCTTGGGGACTAGCGGTCGCACAGATACGCAGTATTTT.

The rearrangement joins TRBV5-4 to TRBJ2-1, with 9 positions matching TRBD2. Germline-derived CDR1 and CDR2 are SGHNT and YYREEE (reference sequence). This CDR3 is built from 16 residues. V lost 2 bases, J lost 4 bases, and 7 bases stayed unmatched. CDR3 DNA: TGTGCCAGCAGCTTAGGACGGCTAGCGGGGTACAATGAGCAGTTCTTC. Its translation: CASSLGRLAGYNEQFF. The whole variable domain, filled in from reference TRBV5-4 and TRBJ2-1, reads ETGVTQSPTHLIKTRGQQVTLRCSSQSGHNTVSWYQQALGQGPQFIFQYYREEENGRGNFPPRFSGLQFPNYSSELNVNALELDDSALYLCASSLGRLAGYNEQFFGPGTRLTVL.

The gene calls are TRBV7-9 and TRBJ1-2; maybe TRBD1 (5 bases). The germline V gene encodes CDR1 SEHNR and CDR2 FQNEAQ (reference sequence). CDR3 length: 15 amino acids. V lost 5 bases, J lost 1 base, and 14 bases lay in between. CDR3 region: CASSPSGGNNYGYTF. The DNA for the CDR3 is TGTGCCAGCAGCCCGAGCGGGGGGAATAACTATGGCTACACCTTC.